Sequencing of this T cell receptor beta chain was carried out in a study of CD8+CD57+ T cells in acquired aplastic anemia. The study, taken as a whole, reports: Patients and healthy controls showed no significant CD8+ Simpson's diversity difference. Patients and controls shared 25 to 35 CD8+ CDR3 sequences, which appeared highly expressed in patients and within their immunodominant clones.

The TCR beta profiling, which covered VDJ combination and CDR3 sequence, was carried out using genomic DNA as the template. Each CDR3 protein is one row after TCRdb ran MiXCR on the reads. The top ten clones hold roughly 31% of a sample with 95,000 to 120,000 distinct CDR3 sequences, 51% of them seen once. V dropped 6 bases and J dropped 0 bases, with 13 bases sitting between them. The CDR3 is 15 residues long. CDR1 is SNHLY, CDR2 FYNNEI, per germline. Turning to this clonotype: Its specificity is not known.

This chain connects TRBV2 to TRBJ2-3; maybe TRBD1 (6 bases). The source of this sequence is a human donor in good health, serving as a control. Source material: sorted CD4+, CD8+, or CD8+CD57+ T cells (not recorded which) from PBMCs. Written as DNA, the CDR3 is TGTGCCAGCAGCGTGTACAGGGTGAGCACAGATACGCAGTATTTT. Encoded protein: CASSVYRVSTDTQYF.